Presented here are 18 T cell receptor beta chains from one specimen sequenced in a study of T cells in Graves' hyperthyroidism and ophthalmopathy. RNA transcripts gave rise to amplified TCR beta CDR3 regions. The HTBI primer set drove a first-round RT-PCR of the TCR CDR3. One entry per CDR3 protein results from TCRdb running MiXCR on the multiplex PCR reads. Of 620,000 or so distinct CDR3 sequences in the sample, around 15% were seen once. Material: blood. The receptor set was obtained from a woman in her forties or fifties with Graves' ophthalmopathy.

This clonotype was observed at least ten times. The J gene is TRBJ2-7, the V gene TRBV7-8; 7 bases are shared with TRBD2. The V gene's germline CDR1 is SGHVS and CDR2 FQNEAQ. Losses at the gene ends were 8 bases for V and 6 bases for J; bases not matched to a gene: 10. The CDR3 spans 13 residues. In DNA, the CDR3 is TGTGCCAGCGGGGGGGAGGGGCTTGGCGAGCAGTACTTC. Its translation is CASGGEGLGEQYF.

This clonotype was seen only a few times. The gene calls are TRBV7-2 and TRBJ1-1; D call uncertain. V was cut by 1 base and J by 4 bases, with 10 bases left in between. The length of the CDR3 is 14 residues. The germline gives CDR1 SGHTA, CDR2 FQGNSA. The CDR3 is CASSLVGMTTEAFF. The CDR3 DNA reads as TGTGCCAGCAGCTTAGTAGGGATGACCACTGAAGCTTTCTTT.

This clonotype was seen at least ten times. The chain recombines TRBV28 with TRBJ2-7; a weak D match, TRBD2 (5 bases). Germline V gene sequence: CDR1 MDHEN, CDR2 SYDVKM. CDR3 length: 14 residues. The V gene lost 6 bases and the J gene lost 1 base, with 13 bases spanning the gap. CDR3 nucleotide sequence: TGTGCCAGCAGCCTCGGACTGGTGTCCTACGAGCAGTACTTC. Its translation: CASSLGLVSYEQYF.

The chain has TRBV20-1 and TRBJ2-2; 9 bases line up with TRBD2. Trimming removed 0 bases from V and 4 bases from J; junction bases left unmatched: 3. Germline CDR1 and CDR2: DFQATT and SNEGSKA (reference sequence). This CDR3 is 15 amino acids long. In nucleotides, the CDR3 is TGCAGTGCTAGAGATCCTAGCGGGGCCACCGGGGAGCTGTTTTTT. The encoded protein is CSARDPSGATGELFF.

This clonotype came up many times. The chain is built from TRBV29-1 and TRBJ1-2, with TRBD1 as a possible D gene (5 bases). Per germline, CDR1 SQVTM and CDR2 ANQGSEA. This CDR3 has 13 residues. Trimming took 6 bases from V and 3 from J, leaving 14 bases between them. The CDR3 reads CSVRVPGDYGYTF. The CDR3 nucleotides read TGCAGCGTCCGAGTCCCGGGGGACTATGGCTACACCTTC.

Details on this clonotype: At one of its ends the junction is not consistent with the germline gene, which may arise from a read error. This chain links TRBV11-3 with TRBJ2-1; TRBD2 is a possible D gene (6 bases). Germline V gene lookup returns CDR1 SGHNT and CDR2 YENEEA. The CDR3 consists of 18 residues. Here the CDR3 reads CAGSLGAGLASSYNEQFF. In nucleotides, the CDR3 is TGTGCCGGCAGCTTAGGGGCGGGGCTAGCCAGCTCCTACAATGAGCAGTTCTTC.

The chain carries TRBV29-1 and TRBJ2-2; 9 bases map to TRBD2. The germline gives CDR1 SQVTM, CDR2 ANQGSEA. After removal of 6 bases from V and 5 bases from J, the junction contained 4 bases not matched to a gene. The CDR3 length is 13 residues. The CDR3 DNA sequence: TGCAGCGTAACGGCGGGAGGGACCGGGGAGCTGTTTTTT. Amino acid sequence: CSVTAGGTGELFF.

With respect to this clonotype: With a much larger clone just one base away, this may be a read error. The rearrangement links TRBV28 to TRBJ1-2; a weak D match, TRBD1 (6 bases). Germline CDR1 is MDHEN and CDR2 is SYDVKM. The CDR3 has 13 residues. Trimming took off 7 bases at V and 10 bases at J, with 19 bases between the two ends. In DNA, the CDR3 is TGTGCCAGCACCGATGCAGGGGTGGGAGACTACACCTTC. Protein: CASTDAGVGDYTF.

At least ten counts were recorded for this clonotype. The chain joins TRBV7-2 to TRBJ2-7; D uncertain. This CDR3 has 12 residues. Germline CDR1 SGHTA, CDR2 FQGNSA. V shed 5 bases and J shed 6 bases, with 11 bases lying between them. The CDR3 loop is CASSAKPSEQYF. The CDR3 DNA sequence: TGTGCCAGCAGCGCCAAGCCCTCCGAGCAGTACTTC.

This clonotype was seen repeatedly, ten times or more. CDR3: CSALTSGAYNEQFF. DNA for the CDR3: TGCAGTGCCCTGACTAGCGGAGCCTACAATGAGCAGTTCTTC. This rearrangement joins TRBV20-1 to TRBJ2-1, with 9 bases aligning to TRBD2. The CDR3 extends over 14 amino acids. Trimming took 6 bases from V and 2 from J; bases not matched to a gene: 5. Germline V gene lookup returns CDR1 DFQATT and CDR2 SNEGSKA (reference sequence).

This clonotype was counted between two and nine times. V gene TRBV20-1 combines with J gene TRBJ1-1; D is unclear. Trimming removed 3 bases from V and 1 base from J, with 9 bases in between. Germline lookup yields CDR1 DFQATT and CDR2 SNEGSKA (reference sequence). The CDR3 spans 13 residues. The CDR3 nucleotides are TGCAGTGCTAGTTTGTTGGGGAACACTGAAGCTTTCTTT. It encodes CSASLLGNTEAFF.

This clonotype was seen repeatedly, ten times or more. This chain uses TRBV29-1 with TRBJ2-2; 14 nucleotides line up with TRBD2. Germline V gives CDR1 SQVTM, CDR2 ANQGSEA. After removal of 1 base from V and 5 bases from J, the junction contained 9 bases not matched to a gene. The CDR3 spans 18 residues. CDR3 sequence: CSVEAMPGLAGATGELFF. CDR3 DNA: TGCAGCGTTGAAGCTATGCCGGGACTAGCGGGAGCGACCGGGGAGCTGTTTTTT.

This clonotype was seen a few times. This may stem from a read error, because a much larger clone lies one nucleotide away. This rearrangement joins TRBV7-2 to TRBJ2-5; maybe TRBD1 (6 bases). The CDR3 is 13 amino acids. Germline CDR1 SGHTA, CDR2 FQGNSA. CDR3 nucleotides: TGTGCCAGCACCGGACAGTACCAAGAGACCCGGTACTTC. Residues: CASTGQYQETRYF.

This clonotype was detected only a few times. This chain links TRBV6-2 or TRBV6-3 with TRBJ2-7; TRBD2 matches 7 bases. Unmatched junction bases numbered 13, after V lost 5 bases and J lost 3 bases. The CDR3 spans 16 residues. Germline CDR1 is MNHEY and CDR2 is SVGEGT. CDR3 region: CASSIDRGRALYEQYF. The CDR3, as DNA: TGTGCCAGCAGTATCGACCGGGGGAGGGCCCTCTACGAGCAGTACTTC.

This chain joins TRBV28 and TRBJ2-5, with D hard to call. This CDR3 comprises 15 residues. V was shortened by 7 bases and J by 0 bases, with 15 bases between the two germline ends. Germline V gives CDR1 MDHEN, CDR2 SYDVKM. This CDR3 is CASNPWAANQETQYF. CDR3 coding DNA: TGTGCCAGCAACCCTTGGGCAGCAAACCAAGAGACCCAGTACTTC.

Of note for this clonotype: One junction end disagrees with the germline gene, perhaps due to a read error. The J gene is TRBJ1-2, the V gene TRBV28; possible D gene TRBD1, 6 bases. Looked up from germline, CDR1 is MDHEN and CDR2 is SYDVKM. The CDR3 spans 12 residues. The CDR3 loop reads CASSQGGYGHTF. As DNA, the CDR3 is TGTGCCAGCAGCCAAGGGGGGTATGGCCACACCTTC.

This clonotype appeared a few times. CDR3 DNA sequence: TGTGCCAGCAGCTTGGAGCGCCGGCTAGCCAAAAACATTCAGTACTTC. As protein: CASSLERRLAKNIQYF. The chain joins TRBV5-5 to TRBJ2-4; the D is unclear. This CDR3 is built from 16 residues. V lost 0 bases and J 0 bases, leaving 10 bases between the germline ends. CDR1 is SGHKS, CDR2 YYEKEE, per germline (reference sequence).

This clonotype was counted many times. The chain links TRBV9 to TRBJ2-7, with D maybe TRBD2 (7 bases). Germline CDR1 SGDLS, CDR2 YYNGEE. Trimming cost V 2 bases and J 0 bases, with 12 bases left between them. CDR3 length equals 15 residues. CDR3 region: CASSVSGTYSYEQYF. The CDR3 DNA sequence: TGTGCCAGCAGCGTGAGCGGGACATACTCCTACGAGCAGTACTTC.